The present entry profiles one T cell receptor beta chain with its context. Its cognate antigen is unknown. At the deep level, the assay was run. Some clones are missing from TCRdb's copy, which holds only in-frame ones; the method was immunoSEQ multiplex PCR. The sample consists of 2 million to 2.5 million clones, 95% of them appearing once. This CDR3 contains 15 residues. With 4 bases clipped from V and 9 bases from J, the junction kept 7 bases outside the gene matches. Germline loops: CDR1 SGHTA, CDR2 FQGNSA. Free of recent acute infections or vaccinations, the donors were healthy HIV-negative adults. This sample is drawn from a study of shared clonotypes between healthy human individuals. Study observations and caveats: When compared with the clonotypes that were shared by all four sorted-subset donors, the non-shared clonotypes turned out to have lower generation probabilities.

Sequencing was carried out using naive CD4+ T cells sorted from blood. Subset here: CD45RA+ positively selected. The gene calls are TRBV7-2 and TRBJ2-1; 12 nucleotides align to TRBD2. This TCR was sampled from a man between 18 and 35 years old in good health. The CDR3 spells CASSSLAGGLGEQFF. CDR3 DNA: TGTGCCAGCAGCTCCCTAGCGGGGGGGCTCGGTGAGCAGTTCTTC.